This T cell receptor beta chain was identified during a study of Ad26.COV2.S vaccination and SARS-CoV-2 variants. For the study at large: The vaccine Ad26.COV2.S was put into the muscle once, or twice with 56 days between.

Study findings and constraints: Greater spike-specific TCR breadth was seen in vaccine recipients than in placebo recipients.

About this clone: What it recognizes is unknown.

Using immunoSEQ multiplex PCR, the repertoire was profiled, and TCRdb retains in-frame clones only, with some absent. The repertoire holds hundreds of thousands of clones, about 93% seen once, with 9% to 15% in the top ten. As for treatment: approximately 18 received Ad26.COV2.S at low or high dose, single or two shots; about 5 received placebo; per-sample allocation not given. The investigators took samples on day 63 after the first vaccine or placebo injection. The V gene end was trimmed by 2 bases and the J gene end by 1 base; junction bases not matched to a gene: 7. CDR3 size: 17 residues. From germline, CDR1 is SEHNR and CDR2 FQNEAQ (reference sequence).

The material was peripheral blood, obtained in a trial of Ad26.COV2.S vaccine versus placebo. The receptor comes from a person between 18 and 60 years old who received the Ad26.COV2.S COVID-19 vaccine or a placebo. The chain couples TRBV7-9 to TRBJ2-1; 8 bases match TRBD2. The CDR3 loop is CASSLPTSGRSYNEQFF. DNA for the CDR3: TGTGCCAGCAGCTTACCTACTAGCGGAAGGTCCTACAATGAGCAGTTCTTC.